These 14 T cell receptor beta chains were sequenced from one sample in a study of tissue T cells after allogeneic stem cell transplantation. Assay used: immunoSEQ multiplex PCR; TCRdb lists only in-frame clones, some missing. Of approximately 5,000 clones listed, 40% to 60% are singletons. Time point meaning: mouse harvest day 7 after allogeneic transplant. Each mouse received 10^7 T-cell-depleted marrow cells plus 10^6 splenic CD5+ T cells by tail vein. Sequencing was performed on gut tissue. These receptors came from a female BALB/c mouse given C57BL/6 T cells with graft-versus-host disease after an allogeneic hematopoietic cell transplant.

Notes on this clone: The gene names given are mouse names. The CDR3 end falls 1 residue outside the read, so it is completed with the germline J gene. The chain carries TRBV16 and TRBJ2-7; D ambiguous. Per germline, CDR1 SGHSA and CDR2 FRNQAP. The CDR3 contains 13 residues. V was clipped by 3 bases and J by 3 bases, with 9 bases between them. CDR3 DNA (partial): TGTGCAAGCAGCTTCGACTCTTTCTATGAACAGTAC. Amino acids: CASSFDSFYEQY. The full CDR3 is CASSFDSFYEQYF.

Notes on this clone: Gene names and germline match the mouse. The read terminates 1 residue before the CDR3 end, so the remaining end is supplied by the germline J gene. The chain carries TRBV3 and TRBJ2-3, with TRBD2 matching over 11 bases. V trimming: 4 bases; J trimming: 4 bases; junction bases outside the gene matches: 4. The germline CDR1 and CDR2 sequences are SNHLY and FYNGKV (reference sequence). CDR3 length equals 15 residues. CDR3 DNA, as far as it was read: TGTGCCAGCAGCTCTCGACTGGGGGGGTCAGAAACGCTGTAT. It codes for CASSSRLGGSETLY. The whole CDR3 is CASSSRLGGSETLYF.

Concerning this clone: Each gene name is a mouse one. Coverage ceases 1 residue before the CDR3 finishes, and the germline J gene fills in the end. This chain connects TRBV5 to TRBJ2-4, with unresolved D. V was cut by 3 bases and J by 4 bases, with 5 bases left in between. The CDR3 contains 12 residues. Looked up from germline, CDR1 is LGHNA and CDR2 is YNLKQL (reference sequence). The CDR3 loop reads CASSHDKNTLYF. CDR3 bases read: TGTGCCAGCAGCCATGACAAAAACACCTTGTAC.

This clone occurred once. Gene names and germline refer to mouse. CDR3: CASSRLGGLDTQYF. The DNA read from the CDR3 is TGTGCCAGCAGTAGACTGGGGGGACTGGACACCCAGTAC. V is TRBV19 and J is TRBJ2-5; 10 bases fit TRBD2. Coverage ceases 1 residue before the CDR3 finishes, and the germline J gene fills in the end. The CDR3 contains 14 residues. Per germline, CDR1 FNHDT and CDR2 SITEND (reference sequence). With 3 bases clipped from V and 6 bases from J, the junction kept 4 bases outside the gene matches.

In its sample, this clone was seen a few times. Gene names denote mouse genes. Read coverage stops 1 residue before the CDR3 terminus; the germline J gene supplies the remainder. V usage is TRBV12-1 and J usage is TRBJ2-7; D unresolved. Trimming stripped 0 bases from V and 0 bases from J, with 5 bases between. This CDR3 has 13 amino acids. Germline loops: CDR1 SGHSN, CDR2 HYEKVE. CDR3 residues: CASSLRNSYEQYF. The sequenced CDR3 bases are TGTGCCAGCTCTCTCAGGAACTCCTATGAACAGTAC.

Concerning this clone itself: Gene names follow the mouse nomenclature. The CDR3 is cut off 1 residue early in the read; its end comes from the germline J gene. The chain combines TRBV26 with TRBJ2-4; TRBD1 might be the D (6 bases). CDR1 is KGHPV and CDR2 is FQNQEV in the germline V gene (reference sequence). The V gene lost 4 bases and the J gene lost 2 bases, with 10 bases spanning the gap. The CDR3 is 14 amino acids. The covered CDR3 bases are TGTGCCAGCAGTCCCACAGGGCTTCAAAACACCTTGTAC. Translating it yields CASSPTGLQNTLY. The whole CDR3 sequence reads CASSPTGLQNTLYF.

To note about this clone: Gene names are mouse gene names. The read ends 1 residue before the CDR3 terminus; that terminus is restored from the germline J gene. The gene calls are TRBV3 and TRBJ1-1; 7 bases align to TRBD1. Germline loops: CDR1 SNHLY, CDR2 FYNGKV (reference sequence). The junction had 1 base not matched to a gene; V was cut back by 8 bases and J by 1 base. The CDR3 is 12 amino acids. The covered CDR3 bases are TGTGCCAGCGGGACAGAAAACACAGAAGTCTTC. Protein sequence: CASGTENTEVF. The full CDR3 sequence reads CASGTENTEVFF.

Concerning this clone: The gene names here belong to mouse. CDR3: CTCSARDRGHEQYF. The sequenced CDR3 bases are TGCACCTGCAGTGCGCGGGACAGGGGGCATGAACAGTAC. V gene TRBV1 combines with J gene TRBJ2-7, with TRBD1 matching 12 bases. The read ends 1 residue before the CDR3 terminus; that terminus is restored from the germline J gene. The V and J ends lost 3 bases and 5 bases, in that order; junction bases with no gene match: 2. The CDR3 runs to 14 residues. In germline, CDR1 is NSQYPW, CDR2 LRSPGD (reference sequence).

This clone turned up a few times. Germline and genes here are mouse. The read terminates 1 residue before the CDR3 end, so the remaining end is supplied by the germline J gene. The genes are TRBV16 and TRBJ2-7; D is perhaps TRBD1 (5 bases). This CDR3 spans 12 amino acids. The germline V gene encodes CDR1 SGHSA and CDR2 FRNQAP. V was shortened by 5 bases and J by 7 bases, with 12 bases between the two germline ends. CDR3 DNA, as far as it was read: TGTGCAAGCAGCATCAGGGAGCGGGAACAGTAC. Translating gives CASSIREREQY. The CDR3 in full is CASSIREREQYF.

A word on this clone: Gene names denote mouse genes. Read coverage stops 1 residue before the CDR3 terminus; the germline J gene supplies the remainder. This chain uses TRBV12-2 with TRBJ2-4; D is undetermined. Per the germline V gene, CDR1 is SGHLS and CDR2 is HYDKME. The CDR3 is made up of 13 amino acids. V lost 3 bases and J lost 0, with 6 bases in between. The CDR3 bases that were read are TGTGCCAGCTCTTCCGGAAGTCAAAACACCTTGTAC. Translation gives CASSSGSQNTLY. Given in full, the CDR3 is CASSSGSQNTLYF.

This clone has a handful of counts. The genes and germline here are from mouse. The read falls 1 residue short of the CDR3 end, and the missing part is taken from the germline J gene. This chain connects TRBV26 to TRBJ2-2; TRBD2 matches 11 bases. Germline V gene sequence: CDR1 KGHPV, CDR2 FQNQEV (reference sequence). J was trimmed by 0 bases and V by 7 bases; bases with no gene match: 4. The CDR3 length is 16 residues. CDR3 DNA, as far as it was read: TGTGCCAGCACCCTGACTGGGGGGGCAAACACCGGGCAGCTCTAC. It yields the protein CASTLTGGANTGQLY. Given in full, the CDR3 is CASTLTGGANTGQLYF.

Concerning this clone: The genes are named according to mouse. The read comes to an end 1 residue before the CDR3 does, leaving the germline J gene to fill in the end. The rearrangement joins TRBV26 to TRBJ2-1, with 12 bases aligning to TRBD2. Per germline, CDR1 KGHPV and CDR2 FQNQEV (reference sequence). This CDR3 is 15 amino acids long. V gave up 5 bases and J gave up 6 bases; unmatched junction bases: 5. CDR3 DNA, as far as it was read: TGTGCCAGCAGTGACTGGGGGGGCGCTGTTGCTGAGCAGTTC. Translated, it gives CASSDWGGAVAEQF. The CDR3 as a whole reads CASSDWGGAVAEQFF.

A few counts support this clone. Germline and genes here are mouse. The CDR3 goes on 1 residue after the read ends, and that part is filled in from the germline J gene. The chain is built from TRBV4 and TRBJ1-2; a weak D match, TRBD1 (6 bases). CDR3 length: 13 amino acids. CDR1 is LGHDT, CDR2 YNNKQL, per germline (reference sequence). V was shortened by 4 bases and J by 0 bases, with 6 bases between the two germline ends. CDR3 bases read: TGTGCCAGCAGCTGGACAGCAAACTCCGACTACACC. Encoded protein: CASSWTANSDYT. The CDR3 in full is CASSWTANSDYTF.

As for this clone: Gene names and germline match the mouse. The read ends 1 residue before the CDR3 terminus; that terminus is restored from the germline J gene. This chain connects TRBV3 to TRBJ1-1; D is perhaps TRBD1 (5 bases). This CDR3 contains 12 residues. The V end lost 5 bases, the J end lost 7 bases, and 11 bases lay between the germline ends. The germline gives CDR1 SNHLY, CDR2 FYNGKV (reference sequence). The CDR3 is CASSKGREEVFF. Incomplete CDR3 DNA: TGTGCCAGCAGCAAAGGCAGGGAAGAAGTCTTC.